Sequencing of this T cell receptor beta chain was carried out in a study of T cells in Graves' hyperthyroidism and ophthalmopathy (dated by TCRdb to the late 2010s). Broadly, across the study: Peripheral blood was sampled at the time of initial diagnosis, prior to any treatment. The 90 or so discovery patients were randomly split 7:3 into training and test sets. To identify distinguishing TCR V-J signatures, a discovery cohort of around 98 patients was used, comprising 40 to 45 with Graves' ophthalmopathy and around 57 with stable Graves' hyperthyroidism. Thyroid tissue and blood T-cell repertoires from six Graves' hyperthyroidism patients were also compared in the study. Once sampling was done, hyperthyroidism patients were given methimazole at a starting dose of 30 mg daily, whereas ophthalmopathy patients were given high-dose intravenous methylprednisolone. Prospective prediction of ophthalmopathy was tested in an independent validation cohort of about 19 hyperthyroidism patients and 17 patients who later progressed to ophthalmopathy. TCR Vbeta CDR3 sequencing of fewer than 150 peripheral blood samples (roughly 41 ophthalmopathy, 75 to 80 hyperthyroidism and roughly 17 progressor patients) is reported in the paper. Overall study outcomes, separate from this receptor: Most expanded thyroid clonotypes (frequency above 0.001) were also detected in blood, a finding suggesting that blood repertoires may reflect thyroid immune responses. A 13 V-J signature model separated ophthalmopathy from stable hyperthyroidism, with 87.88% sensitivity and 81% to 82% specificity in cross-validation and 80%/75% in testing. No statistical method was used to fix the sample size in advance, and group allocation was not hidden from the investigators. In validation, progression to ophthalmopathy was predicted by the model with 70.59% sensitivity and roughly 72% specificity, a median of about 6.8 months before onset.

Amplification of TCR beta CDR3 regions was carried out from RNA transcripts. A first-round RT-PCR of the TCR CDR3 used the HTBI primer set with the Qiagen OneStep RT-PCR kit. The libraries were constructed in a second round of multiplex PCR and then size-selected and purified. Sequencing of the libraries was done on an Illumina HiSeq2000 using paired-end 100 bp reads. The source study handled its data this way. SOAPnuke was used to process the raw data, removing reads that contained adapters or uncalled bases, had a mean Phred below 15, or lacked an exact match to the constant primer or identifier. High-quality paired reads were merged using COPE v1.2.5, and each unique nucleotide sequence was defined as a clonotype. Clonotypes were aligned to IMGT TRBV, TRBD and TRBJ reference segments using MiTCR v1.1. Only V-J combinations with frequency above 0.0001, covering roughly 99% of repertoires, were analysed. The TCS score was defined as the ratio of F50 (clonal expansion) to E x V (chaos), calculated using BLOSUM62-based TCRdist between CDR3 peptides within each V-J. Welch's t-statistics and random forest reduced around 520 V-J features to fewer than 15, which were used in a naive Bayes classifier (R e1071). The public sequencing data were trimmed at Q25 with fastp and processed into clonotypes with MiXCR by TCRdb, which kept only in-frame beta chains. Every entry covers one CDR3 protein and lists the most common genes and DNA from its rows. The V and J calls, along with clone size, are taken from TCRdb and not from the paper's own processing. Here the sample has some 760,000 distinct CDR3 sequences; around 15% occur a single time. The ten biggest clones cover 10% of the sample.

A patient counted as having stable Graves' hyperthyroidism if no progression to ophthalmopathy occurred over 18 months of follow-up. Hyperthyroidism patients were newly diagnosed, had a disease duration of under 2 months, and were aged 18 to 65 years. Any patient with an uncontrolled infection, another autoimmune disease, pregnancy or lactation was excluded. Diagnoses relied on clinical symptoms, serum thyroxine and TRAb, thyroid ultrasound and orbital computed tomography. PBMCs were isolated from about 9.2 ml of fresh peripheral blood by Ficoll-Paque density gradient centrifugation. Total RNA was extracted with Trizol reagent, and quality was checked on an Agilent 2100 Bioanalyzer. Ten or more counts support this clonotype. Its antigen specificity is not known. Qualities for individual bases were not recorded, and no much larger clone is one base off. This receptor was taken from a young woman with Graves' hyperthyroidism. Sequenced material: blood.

The nucleotide sequence reads TGTGCCAGCAGTTATCGGACAGGAAACAATGAGCAGTTCTTC. Its protein reads: CASSYRTGNNEQFF. The chain was built from TRBV13 and TRBJ2-1; 7 bases in the middle match TRBD1. V lost 6 bases and J lost 5 bases, and the count of bases not matched to a germline gene is 7. The CDR3 runs 14 residues from the cysteine to the phenylalanine. Of all the DNA, just the CDR3 is kept, 42 bases in frame from base 1. CDR1 is given as PRHDT and CDR2 as FYEKMQ, both from the germline V gene (reference sequence). Supplemented by the reference TRBV13 and TRBJ2-1 proteins around the CDR3, the complete variable domain is AAGVIQSPRHLIKEKRETATLKCYPIPRHDTVYWYQQGPGQDPQFLISFYEKMQSDKGSIPDRFSAQQFSDYHSELNMSSLELGDSALYFCASSYRTGNNEQFFGPGTRLTVL.